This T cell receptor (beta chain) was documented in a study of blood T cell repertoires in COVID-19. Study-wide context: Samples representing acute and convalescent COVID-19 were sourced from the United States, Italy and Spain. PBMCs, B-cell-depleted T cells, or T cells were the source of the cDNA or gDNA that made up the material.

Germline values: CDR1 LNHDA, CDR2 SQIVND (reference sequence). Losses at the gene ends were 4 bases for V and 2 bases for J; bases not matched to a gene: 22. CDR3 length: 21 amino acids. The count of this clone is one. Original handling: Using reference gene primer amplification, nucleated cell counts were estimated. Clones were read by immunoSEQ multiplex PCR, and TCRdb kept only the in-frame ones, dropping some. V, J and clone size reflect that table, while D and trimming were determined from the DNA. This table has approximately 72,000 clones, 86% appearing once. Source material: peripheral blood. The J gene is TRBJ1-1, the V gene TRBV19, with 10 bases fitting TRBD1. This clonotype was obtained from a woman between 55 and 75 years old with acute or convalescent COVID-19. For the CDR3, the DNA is TGTGCCAGTAGTACACGTGGAGACAGGGGGCGAGGATGGAATTTCAACACTGAAGCTTTCTTT. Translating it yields CASSTRGDRGRGWNFNTEAFF.